Below are 6 T cell receptor beta chains sequenced from a single sample in a study of cytomegalovirus exposure and HLA in healthy donors. This PCR relied on a set of 60 Vbeta primers and 13 Jbeta primers. The repertoire was sequenced with immunoSEQ multiplex PCR; TCRdb's copy has only in-frame clones and lacks some. The sample comprises under 150,000 clones, roughly 71% of which are singletons, and around 1.5% rests with the top ten. Source material: PBMCs. These receptors all stem from a woman aged 40 to 50 in good health and CMV-seronegative.

This chain uses TRBV5-1 with TRBJ1-2; D unresolved. There are 12 residues in the CDR3. Trimming removed 0 bases from V and 7 bases from J, with 7 bases in between. The germline CDR1 and CDR2 sequences are SGHRS and YFSETQ. The DNA of the CDR3 is TGCGCCAGCAGCTTGGACTTTTTTGGCTACACCTTC. Translating it yields CASSLDFFGYTF.

The J gene is TRBJ1-1, the V gene TRBV19; D gene unclear. The V and J ends lost 6 bases and 4 bases respectively, with 15 bases between them. The CDR3 extends over 14 amino acids. Germline assignment: CDR1 LNHDA and CDR2 SQIVND (reference sequence). Here the CDR3 reads CASSHREASTEAFF. In DNA, the CDR3 is TGTGCCAGTAGCCACCGGGAGGCAAGCACTGAAGCTTTCTTT.

The chain couples TRBV7-2 to TRBJ1-1, with 8 positions matching TRBD1. V lost 5 bases and J lost 1; bases outside the gene matches: 6. The CDR3 sequence is 15 residues long. The germline V gene encodes CDR1 SGHTA and CDR2 FQGNSA. The CDR3 loop is CASSTGQGWNTEAFF. CDR3 nucleotide sequence: TGTGCCAGCAGCACCGGACAGGGATGGAACACTGAAGCTTTCTTT.

V is TRBV6-1 and J is TRBJ1-1; D unclear. V was clipped by 6 bases and J by 0 bases, with 5 bases between them. The CDR3 consists of 12 residues. Germline V gene lookup returns CDR1 MNHNS and CDR2 SASEGT. The CDR3 region is CASSIVNTEAFF. CDR3 nucleotide sequence: TGTGCCAGCAGCATAGTGAACACTGAAGCTTTCTTT.

V usage is TRBV2 and J usage is TRBJ2-2; D perhaps matches TRBD2 (5 bases). The CDR3 consists of 14 residues. Germline V gene data show CDR1 as SNHLY and CDR2 as FYNNEI. V shed 2 bases and J shed 6 bases, with 10 bases lying between them. CDR3 amino acids: CASSELYGAGELFF. DNA of the CDR3: TGTGCCAGCAGTGAATTGTACGGGGCCGGGGAGCTGTTTTTT.

The chain joins TRBV2 to TRBJ1-4; no reliable D call. The CDR3 runs 16 residues. Germline CDR1 is SNHLY and CDR2 is FYNNEI. V lost 2 bases and J 13 bases, leaving 23 bases between the germline ends. CDR3 region: CASSESGRFAALGLFF. CDR3 bases: TGTGCCAGCAGTGAATCCGGGAGGTTCGCAGCCTTAGGACTGTTTTTT.